The next 25 T cell receptor beta chains were all read from a single sample in a study of response to subunit inactivated influenza vaccine. TCRdb redid the calling of the RT-PCR reads with MiXCR, one entry per CDR3 protein. The data show some 500,000 distinct CDR3 sequences, with 25% seen just once and about 1.9% held by the top ten. Here the sequenced sample was CD4+ T cells sorted from PBMCs, taken less than 6 days after vaccination. The receptors stem from a man aged 45-65 years who received an inactivated influenza vaccine.

The J gene is TRBJ1-1, the V gene TRBV4-3; D possibly corresponds to TRBD1 (5 bases). V was clipped by 1 base and J by 0 bases, with 9 bases between them. Germline-derived CDR1 and CDR2 are LGHNA and YSLEER. CDR3 length equals 15 residues. CDR3 sequence (DNA): TGCGCCAGCAGCCAAGGTCGACAGATGAACACTGAAGCTTTCTTT. Its protein product is CASSQGRQMNTEAFF.

This clonotype was seen a handful of times. V gene TRBV25-1 combines with J gene TRBJ2-5, with 11 bases lining up with TRBD1. After removal of 3 bases from V and 4 bases from J, the junction contained 7 bases not matched to a gene. The CDR3 is 16 residues long. Germline values: CDR1 MGHDK, CDR2 SYGVNS. The chain's CDR3 is CASSDLDRGLGETQYF. The CDR3 region has the DNA TGTGCCAGCAGTGATTTGGACAGGGGGCTGGGAGAGACCCAGTACTTC.

There are a few counts of this clonotype. The gene calls are TRBV6-1 and TRBJ2-7; TRBD1 is a possible D gene (6 bases). Germline V CDR1 and CDR2: MNHNS, SASEGT. The CDR3 extends over 13 amino acids. V gave up 3 bases and J gave up 6 bases, with 12 bases separating them. CDR3 sequence: CASSDNQGIEQYF. The CDR3 DNA is TGTGCCAGCAGTGACAATCAGGGGATCGAGCAGTACTTC.

The chain combines TRBV30 with TRBJ1-3, with D tentatively TRBD1 (6 bases). The germline V gene has CDR1 GTSNPN and CDR2 SVGIG (reference sequence). The V end was cut by 3 bases, the J end by 2 bases, with 8 bases between. The CDR3 is 13 residues long. The CDR3 DNA reads as TGTGCCTGGAGAAGGACAGCTGGAAACACCATATATTTT. Residues: CAWRRTAGNTIYF.

The rearrangement links TRBV12-3 or TRBV12-4 to TRBJ2-7; 8 bases line up with TRBD2. The CDR3 spans 13 residues. V gave up 6 bases and J gave up 5 bases; unmatched junction bases: 6. The CDR3 nucleotides read TGTGCCAGCAGGCTAGCGGGCTTGAACGAGCAGTACTTC. Protein product: CASRLAGLNEQYF.

The chain carries TRBV19 and TRBJ1-5; D call uncertain. With 4 bases removed from V and 2 bases from J, the gap between germline ends came to 3 bases. In germline, CDR1 is LNHDA, CDR2 SQIVND (reference sequence). The CDR3 runs to 12 residues. In DNA form, the CDR3 reads TGTGCCAGTAGTAAGGGCAATCAGCCCCAGCATTTT. Translated, it gives CASSKGNQPQHF. The whole variable domain, filled in from reference TRBV19 and TRBJ1-5, reads DGGITQSPKYLFRKEGQNVTLSCEQNLNHDAMYWYRQDPGQGLRLIYYSQIVNDFQKGDIAEGYSVSREKKESFPLTVTSAQKNPTAFYLCASSKGNQPQHFGDGTRLSIL.

The sample holds a few counts of this clonotype. V gene TRBV30 combines with J gene TRBJ2-4; either TRBD1 or TRBD2 may supply D (5 bases each). Germline lookup yields CDR1 GTSNPN and CDR2 SVGIG (reference sequence). Trimming stripped 5 bases from V and 2 bases from J, with 10 bases between. The CDR3 is 13 amino acids. In nucleotides, the CDR3 is TGTGCCTGGTTGGGACGGCCCAAAAACATTCAGTACTTC. Protein: CAWLGRPKNIQYF.

This clonotype came up many times. The chain combines TRBV7-9 with TRBJ2-7; D possibly corresponds to TRBD1 (6 bases). V dropped 4 bases and J dropped 3 bases, with 10 bases sitting between them. CDR1 and CDR2 from the germline V gene are SEHNR and FQNEAQ (reference sequence). This CDR3 comprises 13 residues. The CDR3 reads CASSYGGLYEQYF. For the CDR3, the DNA is TGTGCCAGCAGCTATGGGGGCCTCTACGAGCAGTACTTC.

This clonotype was observed a handful of times. V and J are TRBV10-2 and TRBJ2-1; 9 bases are shared with TRBD2. Per the germline V gene, CDR1 is WSHSY and CDR2 is SAAADI. The CDR3 extends over 17 amino acids. V dropped 5 bases and J dropped 4; count of bases not matched to a gene: 12. This CDR3 is CASSLLLRAGGYNEQFF. In nucleotides, the CDR3 is TGCGCCAGCAGTTTATTGTTACGAGCGGGGGGATACAATGAGCAGTTCTTC.

This rearrangement joins TRBV9 to TRBJ1-2; D is perhaps TRBD1 (6 bases). CDR1 and CDR2 from the germline V gene are SGDLS and YYNGEE. V was cut by 4 bases and J by 4 bases, with 17 bases left in between. This CDR3 spans 15 amino acids. This CDR3 reads CASSPLGDRSYGYTF. CDR3 in DNA: TGTGCCAGCAGCCCACTTGGAGACAGGAGCTATGGCTACACCTTC.

This clonotype was observed a few times. J is TRBJ1-2 and V is TRBV3-1, with no clear D. V lost 0 bases and J 8 bases, leaving 10 bases between the germline ends. The CDR3 totals 13 residues. The germline V gene has CDR1 LGHDT and CDR2 YNNKEL (reference sequence). DNA for the CDR3: TGTGCCAGCAGCCAAGACCTCTCATCGGGCTACACCTTC. Translated: CASSQDLSSGYTF.

The chain combines TRBV6-7 with TRBJ2-1; 8 bases are a match to TRBD2. TRBV6-7 is an open reading frame whose function is uncertain. This CDR3 has 14 amino acids. With V trimmed by 2 bases and J by 7 bases, 4 bases remained unmatched. The CDR3: CASSYPGGKNEQFF. The CDR3 bases are TGTGCCAGCAGTTACCCGGGAGGGAAGAATGAGCAGTTCTTC.

This clonotype was seen a few times. The rearrangement links TRBV12-3 or TRBV12-4 to TRBJ2-2, with TRBD1 identical over 11 bases. V shed 2 bases, J shed 5 bases, and the junction held 4 bases outside the gene matches. The CDR3 is 16 amino acids. CDR3 bases: TGTGCCAGCAGTTTACCCGGACAGGGGGCGACCGGGGAGCTGTTTTTT. This encodes CASSLPGQGATGELFF.

The sample holds a few counts of this clonotype. J is TRBJ1-5 and V is TRBV28; D unresolved. The CDR3 consists of 12 residues. Trimming took off 4 bases at V and 10 bases at J, with 11 bases between the two ends. In germline, CDR1 is MDHEN, CDR2 SYDVKM. The DNA of the CDR3 is TGTGCCAGCAGTTCCATGTCAGTCCCCCAGCATTTT. Protein product: CASSSMSVPQHF.

The chain employs TRBV2 and TRBJ2-2; 7 bases are shared with TRBD2. This CDR3 has 15 amino acids. J was trimmed by 3 bases and V by 5 bases; bases with no gene match: 6. CDR1 SNHLY and CDR2 FYNNEI come from the germline V gene. The CDR3 sequence is CASSSGTIHTGELFF. The CDR3 nucleotides read TGTGCCAGCAGTTCCGGGACTATCCACACCGGGGAGCTGTTTTTT.

The chain carries TRBV29-1 and TRBJ2-5; D possibly corresponds to TRBD2 (5 bases). This CDR3 spans 13 amino acids. CDR1 and CDR2 (germline): SQVTM, ANQGSEA. Between the trimmed V and J ends, which lost 1 base and 1 base, there was a span of 7 bases. The CDR3 reads CSVEGSGQETQYF. The DNA of the CDR3 is TGCAGCGTTGAAGGGAGCGGCCAAGAGACCCAGTACTTC. Supplemented by reference TRBV29-1 and TRBJ2-5, the full variable domain reads SAVISQKPSRDICQRGTSLTIQCQVDSQVTMMFWYRQQPGQSLTLIATANQGSEATYESGFVIDKFPISRPNLTFSTLTVSNMSPEDSSIYLCSVEGSGQETQYFGPGTRLLVL.

The CDR3 is CASSLDRGPYGYTF. Here the CDR3 DNA reads TGTGCCAGCAGCCTCGACAGGGGGCCCTATGGCTACACCTTC. The chain has TRBV7-2 and TRBJ1-2, with 10 bases lining up with TRBD1. CDR1 is SGHTA, CDR2 FQGNSA, per germline. The CDR3 is made up of 14 amino acids. Trimming removed 5 bases from V and 4 bases from J; junction bases left unmatched: 4.

The genes are TRBV20-1 and TRBJ2-7; D possibly corresponds to TRBD1 (6 bases). This CDR3 comprises 16 residues. V shed 2 bases and J shed 3 bases, with 20 bases lying between them. CDR1 is DFQATT and CDR2 is SNEGSKA in the germline V gene (reference sequence). The CDR3 loop is CSARPTDRKSGYEQYF. CDR3 DNA: TGCAGTGCTAGACCTACCGACAGGAAATCGGGCTACGAGCAGTACTTC.

V gene TRBV6-5 combines with J gene TRBJ2-7, with TRBD1 matching 10 bases. The trim removed 0 bases at V and 3 bases at J, leaving 2 bases unmatched. CDR1 is MNHEY, CDR2 SVGAGI, per germline. The CDR3 loop spans 15 amino acids. The CDR3 DNA reads TGTGCCAGCAGTTACTCGGGACAGGGGATCTACGAGCAGTACTTC. This sequence encodes CASSYSGQGIYEQYF.

This clonotype has just a few counts. V and J are TRBV9 and TRBJ1-5, with D possibly TRBD1 on 5 matching bases. Germline CDR1 SGDLS, CDR2 YYNGEE. The V and J ends lost 0 bases and 7 bases respectively, with 23 bases between them. This CDR3 comprises 18 residues. The CDR3 nucleotides are TGTGCCAGCAGCGTAGTGGTAAGGGCGCCGGCGTGGGGGCAGCCCCAGCATTTT. This sequence encodes CASSVVVRAPAWGQPQHF.

This chain links TRBV15 with TRBJ1-2; D not certain. Germline V gives CDR1 LNHNV, CDR2 YYDKDF (reference sequence). V shed 0 bases and J shed 3 bases, with 11 bases lying between them. The CDR3 extends over 15 amino acids. DNA for the CDR3: TGTGCCACCAGCAGAGAAGCTTCAGGCTACTATGGCTACACCTTC. Protein: CATSREASGYYGYTF.

This clonotype was observed a few times. The chain has TRBV24-1 and TRBJ2-5, with D possibly matching TRBD2 (6 bases). Germline CDR1 is KGHDR and CDR2 is SFDVKD. V lost 4 bases and J lost 7, with 12 bases in between. The CDR3 sequence is 13 residues long. CDR3 sequence (DNA): TGTGCCACCAGTGACGGGTTGGAGGGGACCCAGTACTTC. It codes for CATSDGLEGTQYF.

The chain joins TRBV5-5 to TRBJ2-1, with 12 bases that match TRBD2. The V gene end was trimmed by 3 bases and the J gene end by 4 bases; junction bases not matched to a gene: 5. The CDR3 totals 16 residues. Germline V gene data show CDR1 as SGHKS and CDR2 as YYEKEE (reference sequence). CDR3: CASSYGTSGLYNEQFF. For the CDR3, the DNA is TGTGCCAGCAGCTACGGGACTAGCGGGCTTTACAATGAGCAGTTCTTC. Supplemented by reference TRBV5-5 and TRBJ2-1, the full variable domain reads DAGVTQSPTHLIKTRGQQVTLRCSPISGHKSVSWYQQVLGQGPQFIFQYYEKEERGRGNFPDRFSARQFPNYSSELNVNALLLGDSALYLCASSYGTSGLYNEQFFGPGTRLTVL.

The chain is built from TRBV5-4 and TRBJ2-1; perhaps D is TRBD1 or TRBD2 (6 bases each). The V and J ends lost 5 bases and 5 bases respectively, with 17 bases between them. Germline CDR1 and CDR2: SGHNT and YYREEE (reference sequence). The CDR3 spans 15 residues. CDR3 sequence (DNA): TGTGCCAGCAGGCCCCGAGGGGGGCTACACAATGAGCAGTTCTTC. Residues: CASRPRGGLHNEQFF.

The CDR3 here is CSALPPDSPEAFF. In DNA form, the CDR3 reads TGCAGTGCCTTGCCCCCGGACAGCCCTGAAGCTTTCTTT. The rearrangement uses TRBV20-1 and TRBJ1-1; TRBD1 is a possible D gene (6 bases). The CDR3 is 13 residues long. Trimming took 6 bases from V and 6 from J, leaving 17 bases between them. CDR1 and CDR2 from the germline V gene are DFQATT and SNEGSKA (reference sequence).